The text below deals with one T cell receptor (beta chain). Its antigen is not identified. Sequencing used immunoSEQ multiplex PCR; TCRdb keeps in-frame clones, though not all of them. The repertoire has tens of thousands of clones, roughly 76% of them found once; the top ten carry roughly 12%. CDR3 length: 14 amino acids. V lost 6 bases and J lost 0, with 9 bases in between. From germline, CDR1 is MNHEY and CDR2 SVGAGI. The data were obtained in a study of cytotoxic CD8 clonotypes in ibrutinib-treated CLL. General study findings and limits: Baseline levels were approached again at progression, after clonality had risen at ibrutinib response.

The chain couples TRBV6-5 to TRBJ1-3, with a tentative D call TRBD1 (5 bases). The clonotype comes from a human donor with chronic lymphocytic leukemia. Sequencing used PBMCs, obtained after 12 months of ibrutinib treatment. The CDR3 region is CASRSDSSGNTIYF. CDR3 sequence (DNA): TGTGCCAGCAGATCCGACAGCTCTGGAAACACCATATATTTT.